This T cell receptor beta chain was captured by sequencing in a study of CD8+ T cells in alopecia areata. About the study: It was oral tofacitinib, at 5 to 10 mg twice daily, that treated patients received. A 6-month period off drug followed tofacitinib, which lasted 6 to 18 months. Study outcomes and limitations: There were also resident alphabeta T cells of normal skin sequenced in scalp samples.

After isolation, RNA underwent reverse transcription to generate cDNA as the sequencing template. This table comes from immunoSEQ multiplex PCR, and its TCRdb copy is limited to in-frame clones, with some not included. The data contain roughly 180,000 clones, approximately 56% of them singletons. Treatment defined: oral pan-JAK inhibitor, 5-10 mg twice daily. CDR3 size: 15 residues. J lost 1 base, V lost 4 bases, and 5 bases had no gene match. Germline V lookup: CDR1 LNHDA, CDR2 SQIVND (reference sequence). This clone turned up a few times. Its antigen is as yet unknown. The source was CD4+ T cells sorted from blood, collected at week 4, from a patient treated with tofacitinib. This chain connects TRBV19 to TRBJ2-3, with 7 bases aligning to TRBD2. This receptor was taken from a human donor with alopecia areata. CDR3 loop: CASSSRGDGTDTQYF. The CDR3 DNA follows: TGTGCCAGTAGTAGCCGGGGGGACGGCACAGATACGCAGTATTTT.